One sample yielded the 14 T cell receptor beta chains listed below, sequenced in a study of regulatory T cells in long-lasting Graves disease. The TCR beta library used iRepertoire HTBI primers with Arm-PCR amplification of CDR3. Each CDR3 protein gets one entry after TCRdb re-called the multiplex PCR reads with MiXCR. The sample shows over 350,000 distinct CDR3 sequences, approximately 15% of them seen only once. The time point: newly diagnosed GD, antithyroid drugs for less than 3 months. TCR sequences were obtained from RNA taken from PBMCs. The same data also went into a second study, on T cells in Graves' hyperthyroidism and ophthalmopathy.

Here the sequenced sample was peripheral blood mononuclear cells (PBMCs), taken at new diagnosis, from a patient treated with antithyroid drugs. These receptors all stem from a middle-aged woman with Graves disease.

There are many counts of this clonotype. This chain uses TRBV5-5 with TRBJ2-3; D is unclear. Germline V gives CDR1 SGHKS, CDR2 YYEKEE (reference sequence). The V end was cut by 1 base, the J end by 5 bases, with 5 bases between. This CDR3 has 12 residues. CDR3 region: CASSLYIDTQYF. CDR3 sequence (DNA): TGTGCCAGCAGCTTGTATATAGATACGCAGTATTTT.

In this sample, this clonotype turned up many times. The genes are TRBV28 and TRBJ2-6; D uncertain. The CDR3 sequence is 18 residues long. The germline V gene has CDR1 MDHEN and CDR2 SYDVKM. V lost 2 bases, J lost 0 bases, and 14 bases lay in between. In DNA form, the CDR3 reads TGTGCCAGCAGTTTAGCTACCCTCACCCTCTCTGGGGCCAACGTCCTGACTTTC. This encodes CASSLATLTLSGANVLTF.

This clonotype has ten or more counts. The V gene is TRBV12-3 or TRBV12-4, the J gene TRBJ2-7; 7 bases match TRBD2. Trimming took 6 bases from V and 4 from J; bases not matched to a gene: 6. This CDR3 comprises 13 residues. The CDR3 DNA sequence: TGTGCCAGCAGCCAGCGGGGATCATACGAGCAGTACTTC. Its translation: CASSQRGSYEQYF.

The DNA of the CDR3 is TGTGCCAGCACCCTCGGGTTTTATCAGCCCCAGCATTTT. Amino acid sequence: CASTLGFYQPQHF. The chain links TRBV12-3 or TRBV12-4 to TRBJ1-5; no firm D call. V was trimmed by 7 bases and J by 5 bases, leaving 12 bases between them. The CDR3 covers 13 residues.

As for this clonotype: A much larger clonotype is one base distant, so this may be a read error. The chain combines TRBV7-9 with TRBJ2-3; 8 positions agree with TRBD2. This CDR3 region has 15 residues. Germline values: CDR1 SEHNR, CDR2 FQNEAQ (reference sequence). V gave up 5 bases and J gave up 4 bases; unmatched junction bases: 8. CDR3 sequence reads: CASSRERGRADTQYF. The CDR3 DNA reads TGTGCCAGCAGCCGCGAGCGGGGGAGGGCAGATACGCAGTATTTT.

This clonotype has at least ten counts. The J gene is TRBJ2-5, the V gene TRBV2, with 7 bases that match TRBD2. The germline gives CDR1 SNHLY, CDR2 FYNNEI. The junction had 12 bases not matched to a gene; V was cut back by 6 bases and J by 2 bases. This CDR3 spans 16 amino acids. In nucleotides, the CDR3 is TGTGCCAGCAGATCCCCGGGGGGAGAAGAACAAGAGACCCAGTACTTC. Amino acids: CASRSPGGEEQETQYF. The full variable domain, in which reference TRBV2 and TRBJ2-5 provide the parts outside the CDR3, is EPEVTQTPSHQVTQMGQEVILRCVPISNHLYFYWYRQILGQKVEFLVSFYNNEISEKSEIFDDQFSVERPDGSNFTLKIRSTKLEDSAMYFCASRSPGGEEQETQYFGPGTRLLVL.

This rearrangement joins TRBV11-3 to TRBJ2-3; D perhaps matches TRBD2 (5 bases). Trimming shortened V by 0 bases and J by 0 bases, and 10 bases separated the two germline ends. The CDR3 runs 16 residues. Germline CDR1 SGHNT, CDR2 YENEEA. The CDR3 reads CASSLDTGFSTDTQYF. CDR3 DNA sequence: TGTGCCAGCAGCTTAGATACGGGATTTAGCACAGATACGCAGTATTTT.

This clonotype was detected ten times or more. The chain combines TRBV9 with TRBJ2-1; 8 bases agree with TRBD1. Germline CDR1 is SGDLS and CDR2 is YYNGEE. CDR3 length: 16 residues. The junction had 5 bases not matched to a gene; V was cut back by 0 bases and J by 3 bases. Here the CDR3 reads CASSVGRGQDYNEQFF. CDR3 nucleotides: TGTGCCAGCAGCGTAGGCAGGGGGCAAGACTACAATGAGCAGTTCTTC.

V and J are TRBV28 and TRBJ1-5; 7 positions agree with TRBD1. V dropped 6 bases and J dropped 9; count of bases not matched to a gene: 11. The CDR3 spans 14 residues. CDR1 and CDR2 from the germline V gene are MDHEN and SYDVKM. CDR3 in amino acids: CASSRRQGRGPQHF. CDR3 DNA: TGTGCCAGCAGCCGGCGACAGGGACGCGGGCCCCAGCATTTT.

This clonotype was counted ten times or more. The V and J genes are TRBV12-5 and TRBJ2-7; TRBD2 matches at 8 bases. The germline CDR1 and CDR2 sequences are LGHNT and FRNRAP. V shed 5 bases and J 5 bases; nucleotides not matched to a gene: 17. The CDR3 is made up of 17 amino acids. The CDR3 sequence: CASGQSLGRGGSDEQYF. The CDR3 DNA is TGTGCTAGTGGTCAATCCCTCGGTCGGGGGGGGTCCGACGAGCAGTACTTC.

This clonotype came up many times. The chain has TRBV6-1 and TRBJ1-2; D is perhaps TRBD1 (6 bases). There are 14 residues in the CDR3. V dropped 6 bases and J dropped 5 bases, with 16 bases sitting between them. Germline V gene data show CDR1 as MNHNS and CDR2 as SASEGT. CDR3 nucleotide sequence: TGTGCCAGCAGCGGACAGATAGAAGAATATGGCTACACCTTC. Protein product: CASSGQIEEYGYTF.

This clonotype was seen repeatedly, ten times or more. This rearrangement joins TRBV2 to TRBJ2-5; no clear D. Germline assignment: CDR1 SNHLY and CDR2 FYNNEI. Trimming took 4 bases from V and 5 from J, leaving 11 bases between them. CDR3 length: 13 residues. The CDR3 is CASSGSGLETQYF. CDR3 sequence (DNA): TGTGCCAGCAGTGGATCCGGCCTGGAGACCCAGTACTTC.

This clonotype was found many times. The CDR3 nucleotides are TGTGCCAGCAGCCCCAGACTAGCGGAGGTCAATGAGCAGTTCTTC. Residues: CASSPRLAEVNEQFF. J is TRBJ2-1 and V is TRBV6-1, with TRBD2 identical over 9 bases. Germline V lookup: CDR1 MNHNS, CDR2 SASEGT. The CDR3 is 15 amino acids. J was trimmed by 6 bases and V by 6 bases; bases with no gene match: 9.

This clonotype has a count of ten or more. The chain carries TRBV12-3 or TRBV12-4 and TRBJ1-6; no clear D. The CDR3 has 14 residues. V shed 7 bases and J shed 8 bases, with 15 bases lying between them. The CDR3 sequence is CASTGRWRDSPLHF. The CDR3 nucleotides read TGTGCCAGCACCGGACGTTGGAGAGATTCACCCCTCCACTTT.